The 14 T cell receptor beta chains presented below share a single source sample, sequenced in a study of T cells in Graves' hyperthyroidism and ophthalmopathy. Amplification of TCR beta CDR3 regions used RNA as the template. In the first-round RT-PCR of the TCR CDR3, the HTBI primer set was used. Each CDR3 protein is one row after TCRdb ran MiXCR on the multiplex PCR reads. The sample has 90,000 to 120,000 distinct CDR3 sequences; about 16% are singletons. The material sequenced was blood. These TCRs come from a woman aged 45 to 65 with Graves' hyperthyroidism.

Turning to this clonotype: This clone may be a read error of a much larger clone one base away. The chain combines TRBV20-1 with TRBJ2-1, with D uncertain. The CDR3 loop spans 10 amino acids. Germline V gene data show CDR1 as DFQATT and CDR2 as SNEGSKA (reference sequence). The CDR3 reads CRTGGSKQFF. CDR3 bases: TGCAGGACGGGCGGCTCTAAGCAGTTCTTC.

The gene calls are TRBV7-2 and TRBJ2-7, with 10 nucleotides matching TRBD2. This CDR3 is built from 15 residues. After removal of 5 bases from V and 0 bases from J, the junction contained 4 bases not matched to a gene. Germline CDR1 reads SGHTA; CDR2 reads FQGNSA. The CDR3 region is CASSRGTSASYEQYF. As DNA, the CDR3 is TGTGCCAGCAGCCGAGGGACTAGCGCCTCCTACGAGCAGTACTTC.

At least ten counts were recorded for this clonotype. The CDR3 spells CASSLDPGGTYNEQFF. CDR3 DNA sequence: TGTGCCAGCAGCTTAGATCCAGGGGGTACCTACAATGAGCAGTTCTTC. The genes are TRBV11-2 and TRBJ2-1; 7 bases fit TRBD1. This CDR3 is 16 amino acids long. Germline CDR1 SGHAT, CDR2 FQNNGV. Unmatched junction bases numbered 4, after V lost 0 bases and J lost 2 bases.

This clonotype came up many times. The CDR3 loop reads CASSLGFEGGSSYNEQFF. DNA for the CDR3: TGTGCCAGCAGCTTAGGGTTTGAGGGGGGCAGCTCCTACAATGAGCAGTTCTTC. The V call is TRBV11-3, the J call TRBJ2-1; D may correspond to TRBD1 or TRBD2 (6 bases each). CDR3 length: 18 amino acids. Trimming cost V 1 base and J 0 bases, with 16 bases left between them. The germline CDR1 and CDR2 sequences are SGHNT and YENEEA.

In its sample, this clonotype was seen many times. The chain joins TRBV5-1 to TRBJ2-6, with D unresolved. This CDR3 is 17 amino acids long. The V end lost 3 bases, the J end lost 0 bases, and 13 bases lay between the germline ends. Germline V CDR1 and CDR2: SGHRS, YFSETQ. CDR3 in DNA: TGCGCCAGCAGCTCCCAGACTCCCACCTCTGGGGCCAACGTCCTGACTTTC. Residues: CASSSQTPTSGANVLTF.

In the case of this clonotype: A much larger clone is a single base away; this may be a read error. The chain has TRBV15 and TRBJ1-5; TRBD1 matches at 8 bases. Germline loops: CDR1 LNHNV, CDR2 YYDKDF (reference sequence). Germline trimming cut 2 bases from V and 6 bases from J; bases unmatched to any gene: 6. The length of the CDR3 is 15 residues. The CDR3 region is CATSRMTGASQPQHF. The CDR3 DNA reads as TGTGCCACCAGCAGAATGACAGGGGCGAGTCAGCCCCAGCATTTT. The full variable domain, rest sourced from reference TRBV15 and TRBJ1-5, is DAMVIQNPRYQVTQFGKPVTLSCSQTLNHNVMYWYQQKSSQAPKLLFHYYDKDFNNEADTPDNFQSRRPNTSFCFLDIRSPGLGDTAMYLCATSRMTGASQPQHFGDGTRLSIL.

This clonotype has at least ten counts. This may be a read error, as it is one base from a much larger clone. The final CDR3 position lacks the conserved phenylalanine or tryptophan, pointing to a likely read error. The J gene is TRBJ1-1, the V gene TRBV6-4; D ambiguous. The CDR3 length is 15 residues. Per germline, CDR1 MRHNA and CDR2 SNTAGT. Trimming took off 6 bases at V and 0 bases at J, with 14 bases between the two ends. Here the CDR3 DNA reads TGTGCCAGCAGGTTAAACCGGGTCCTGAACACTGAAGCTTTCCTT. As protein: CASRLNRVLNTEAFL.

The CDR3 bases are TGTGCCAGCAGCTCTCATAGCGGGAGAATCACCGGGGAGCTGTTTTTT. Amino acid sequence: CASSSHSGRITGELFF. The chain joins TRBV11-2 to TRBJ2-2, with 9 bases that match TRBD2. Per germline, CDR1 SGHAT and CDR2 FQNNGV. V trimming: 4 bases; J trimming: 4 bases; junction bases outside the gene matches: 7. CDR3 length: 16 amino acids.

There are many counts of this clonotype. The chain recombines TRBV10-3 with TRBJ2-5; D might be TRBD1 (6 bases). Looked up from germline, CDR1 is ENHRY and CDR2 is SYGVKD. The CDR3 has 13 amino acids. V lost 8 bases and J lost 3, with 13 bases in between. The CDR3 DNA sequence: TGTGCCATCCGGACAGAACGAGAAGAGACCCAGTACTTC. Its protein product is CAIRTEREETQYF.

This clonotype was found many times. The V and J genes are TRBV18 and TRBJ2-1, with TRBD2 matching 8 bases. The J segment lost 7 bases and the V segment lost 2 bases, leaving 7 bases of the junction unmatched. The germline V gene has CDR1 KGHSH and CDR2 LQKENI. There are 15 residues in the CDR3. This CDR3 reads CASSPAGTSFNEQFF. The CDR3 DNA sequence: TGTGCCAGCTCACCAGCCGGGACTAGTTTTAATGAGCAGTTCTTC.

This clonotype was found many times. A much bigger clone sits one base away, suggesting this may be a read error. The CDR3 coding sequence is TGTGCCAGCAGCCGAACTAGGAGCACTGAAGCTTTCTTT. It yields the protein CASSRTRSTEAFF. The V and J genes are TRBV14 and TRBJ1-1; D remains unclear. V lost 4 bases and J 4 bases, leaving 10 bases between the germline ends. The CDR3 runs 13 residues. Germline-derived CDR1 and CDR2 are SGHDN and FVKESK.

This clonotype was observed at least ten times. The chain has TRBV19 and TRBJ1-6; TRBD1 is a possible D gene (6 bases). V lost 3 bases, J lost 9 bases, and 18 bases lay in between. Germline-derived CDR1 and CDR2 are LNHDA and SQIVND (reference sequence). CDR3 size: 16 residues. The CDR3 coding sequence is TGTGCCAGTAGTATGAAGACAGGTGCTGTCCGTTCACCCCTCCACTTT. Translated, it gives CASSMKTGAVRSPLHF.

This clonotype was observed a few times. The CDR3 loop is CASRLGPYYGYTF. The DNA for the CDR3 is TGTGCCAGCCGGTTGGGACCCTACTATGGCTACACCTTC. This chain links TRBV12-3 or TRBV12-4 with TRBJ1-2, with D possibly matching TRBD1 (5 bases). Trimming took 8 bases from V and 3 from J, leaving 13 bases between them. The CDR3 sequence is 13 residues long.

As concerns this clonotype: A much larger clone sits a single nucleotide away, making a read error possible. V usage is TRBV2 and J usage is TRBJ2-3; 9 nucleotides align to TRBD1. CDR3 length equals 14 residues. Per germline, CDR1 SNHLY and CDR2 FYNNEI. In DNA, the CDR3 is TGTGTCAGCAGGGCACAGGGGGCGCAGGATACGCAGTATTTT. It encodes CVSRAQGAQDTQYF.